This passage covers 17 T cell receptor beta chains from one sample sequenced in a study of blood T cell repertoires in COVID-19. TCRdb's table, derived via immunoSEQ multiplex PCR, lists solely in-frame clones and lacks some. The sample contains more than 6,500 clones, around nine tenths of which appear only once. Sequencing was performed on peripheral blood. Receptors originate from a human donor in a cohort sampled during active COVID-19.

The genes are TRBV2 and TRBJ2-3; D is unresolved. Germline CDR1 reads SNHLY; CDR2 reads FYNNEI. There are 14 residues in the CDR3. V was cut by 2 bases and J by 2 bases, with 8 bases left in between. The chain's CDR3 is CASSEITITDTQYF. The CDR3 DNA is TGTGCCAGCAGTGAAATAACTATCACAGATACGCAGTATTTT.

This clone appeared a single time. The chain joins TRBV5-1 to TRBJ1-2; D may be TRBD1 (6 bases). V was cut by 1 base and J by 6 bases, with 10 bases left in between. This CDR3 is 13 amino acids long. Germline-derived CDR1 and CDR2 are SGHRS and YFSETQ. CDR3 amino acids: CASSLTGSNGYTF. The CDR3 coding sequence is TGCGCCAGCAGCTTGACAGGGAGTAATGGCTACACCTTC.

This clone has only one observation. This chain uses TRBV7-2 with TRBJ2-7; tentatively, D is TRBD1 (5 bases). Germline values: CDR1 SGHTA, CDR2 FQGNSA. Trimming left V 5 bases short and J 4 bases short, with 18 bases between. This CDR3 region has 15 residues. The CDR3 protein is CASSTRQIGSYEQYF. CDR3 nucleotide sequence: TGTGCCAGCAGCACACGACAGATCGGGTCATACGAGCAGTACTTC.

J is TRBJ1-4 and V is TRBV28; 9 bases align to TRBD1. The germline gives CDR1 MDHEN, CDR2 SYDVKM. The CDR3 loop spans 15 amino acids. The J segment lost 7 bases and the V segment lost 4 bases, leaving 7 bases of the junction unmatched. CDR3 amino acids: CASSSPGTGIEKLFF. The DNA for the CDR3 is TGTGCCAGCAGTTCTCCCGGGACAGGGATTGAAAAACTGTTTTTT. Based on the CDR3 plus reference TRBV28 and TRBJ1-4, the full variable domain is DVKVTQSSRYLVKRTGEKVFLECVQDMDHENMFWYRQDPGLGLRLIYFSYDVKMKEKGDIPEGYSVSREKKERFSLILESASTNQTSMYLCASSSPGTGIEKLFFGSGTQLSVL.

This clone was detected only a few times. The chain has TRBV6-5 and TRBJ1-4; TRBD1 matches at 11 bases. Per the germline V gene, CDR1 is MNHEY and CDR2 is SVGAGI. The CDR3 consists of 15 residues. The V segment lost 5 bases and the J segment 5 bases; nucleotides outside the gene matches: 4. DNA of the CDR3: TGTGCCAGCAGTCCTGGGACAGGGGGGAATGAAAAACTGTTTTTT. Encoded protein: CASSPGTGGNEKLFF.

The V and J genes are TRBV5-1 and TRBJ1-1; weak D call: TRBD1 (5 bases). V was clipped by 4 bases and J by 6 bases, with 16 bases between them. The germline CDR1 and CDR2 sequences are SGHRS and YFSETQ. The CDR3 contains 14 residues. DNA for the CDR3: TGCGCCAGCAGCCAACAGGTCACCAGCCCTGAAGCTTTCTTT. As protein: CASSQQVTSPEAFF.

This chain links TRBV7-9 with TRBJ1-5; a weak D match, TRBD1 (5 bases). CDR1 and CDR2 from the germline V gene are SEHNR and FQNEAQ (reference sequence). There are 13 residues in the CDR3. V shed 3 bases and J shed 6 bases, with 9 bases lying between them. The CDR3: CASSLDITQPQHF. CDR3 bases: TGTGCCAGCAGCTTGGACATAACTCAGCCCCAGCATTTT.

The genes are TRBV21-1 and TRBJ1-2; the tabulated D call, TRBD1, remains unverified against the DNA. TRBV21-1 is flagged as a pseudogene. CDR3 length: 11 amino acids. The CDR3 DNA reads TGTGCCAGCAACAGGACCTATGGCTACACCTTC. This sequence encodes CASNRTYGYTF.

The chain combines TRBV5-4 with TRBJ2-1; 9 nucleotides agree with TRBD2. This CDR3 contains 14 residues. Germline V gene data show CDR1 as SGHNT and CDR2 as YYREEE (reference sequence). J lost 6 bases, V lost 2 bases, and 3 bases had no gene match. CDR3 sequence reads: CASSFWREGNEQFF. CDR3 in DNA: TGTGCCAGCAGCTTCTGGCGGGAGGGCAATGAGCAGTTCTTC.

The CDR3 DNA reads TGTGCCAGCAGCAGAACAGGTTTCTGCGAGCAGTACTTC. It codes for CASSRTGFCEQYF. The chain employs TRBV6-2 or TRBV6-3 and TRBJ2-7; weak D call: TRBD1 (5 bases). The CDR3 extends over 13 amino acids. Per germline, CDR1 MNHEY and CDR2 SVGEGT. Deletions cut 6 bases from V and 6 bases from J, with 15 bases between.

The gene calls are TRBV3-1 (or the pseudogene TRBV3-2) and TRBJ2-7; D not resolved. Germline loops: CDR1 LGHDT, CDR2 YNNKEL (reference sequence). The CDR3 covers 14 residues. Trimming left V 0 bases short and J 5 bases short, with 11 bases between. CDR3 protein: CASSQELVRNEQYF. The CDR3 DNA sequence: TGTGCCAGCAGCCAAGAGTTGGTTAGAAACGAGCAGTACTTC.

The V gene is TRBV11-2, the J gene TRBJ2-5, with TRBD1 matching 7 bases. CDR1 and CDR2 from the germline V gene are SGHAT and FQNNGV. This CDR3 contains 14 residues. J lost 0 bases, V lost 5 bases, and 3 bases had no gene match. The CDR3, as DNA: TGTGCCAGCAGCCGGGACAGCTACCAAGAGACCCAGTACTTC. Translated: CASSRDSYQETQYF.

The rearrangement uses TRBV29-1 and TRBJ2-1; maybe TRBD2 (6 bases). The CDR3 loop spans 14 amino acids. Trimming stripped 5 bases from V and 9 bases from J, with 20 bases between. Germline V gene sequence: CDR1 SQVTM, CDR2 ANQGSEA. CDR3 sequence reads: CSVNYGRAGGEQFF. CDR3 in DNA: TGCAGCGTTAATTACGGGCGGGCCGGGGGTGAGCAGTTCTTC.

V gene TRBV5-6 combines with J gene TRBJ1-3; TRBD1 is a possible D gene (6 bases). The germline V gene encodes CDR1 SGHDT and CDR2 YYEEEE. The CDR3 loop spans 14 amino acids. Trimming cost V 4 bases and J 3 bases, with 11 bases left between them. The CDR3 loop reads CASSLLGGGNTIYF. CDR3 DNA sequence: TGTGCCAGCAGCCTCTTAGGGGGTGGAAACACCATATATTTT. Filled out from reference TRBV5-6 and TRBJ1-3, the complete variable domain reads DAGVTQSPTHLIKTRGQQVTLRCSPKSGHDTVSWYQQALGQGPQFIFQYYEEEERQRGNFPDRFSGHQFPNYSSELNVNALLLGDSALYLCASSLLGGGNTIYFGEGSWLTVV.

V and J are TRBV7-2 and TRBJ2-1, with TRBD2 identical over 10 bases. CDR1 and CDR2 (germline): SGHTA, FQGNSA. The CDR3 length is 15 residues. V dropped 2 bases and J dropped 5; count of bases not matched to a gene: 3. The CDR3 DNA sequence: TGTGCCAGCAGCTTAAGCGGACTAGCGGACAATGAGCAGTTCTTC. This translates into CASSLSGLADNEQFF.

The V and J genes are TRBV5-1 and TRBJ2-1; 10 bases match TRBD2. V was clipped by 3 bases and J by 6 bases; unmatched bases: 9. The CDR3 loop spans 16 amino acids. Germline-derived CDR1 and CDR2 are SGHRS and YFSETQ. The CDR3 protein is CASSWASGRASNEQFF. The CDR3 bases are TGCGCCAGCAGCTGGGCAAGCGGGAGGGCATCCAATGAGCAGTTCTTC.

The V and J genes are TRBV24-1 and TRBJ2-7, with D tentatively TRBD1 (5 bases). CDR1 KGHDR and CDR2 SFDVKD come from the germline V gene. V gave up 5 bases and J gave up 5 bases, with 12 bases separating them. CDR3 length: 13 residues. DNA of the CDR3: TGTGCCACCAGTGCTAAGGGGAAGAACGAGCAGTACTTC. This codes for CATSAKGKNEQYF.